This T cell receptor beta chain was observed in a study of metastatic and nonmetastatic thyroid tumors (dated by TCRdb to the early 2020s). About the full investigation: The researchers compared repertoires between peripheral blood samples and tumor or nodule tissue samples from patients with malignant or benign thyroid disease.

Overall results and qualifications from the work: In both blood and tumor samples, TCR beta diversity was reported to be significantly higher in malignant tumors than in benign nodules.

A remark on this clone: Its antigen is currently not known. Base qualities are missing; no much larger clone stands one base away.

From its cysteine to its phenylalanine, the CDR3 spans 13 amino acids. Of the read, only the CDR3 DNA is kept; its 39 bases are in frame from base 1. Relative to germline, V is missing 5 bases and J is missing 7 bases, with 6 bases of the junction outside any gene match. For CDR1 and CDR2, the germline V gene lists KGHSH and LQKENI. Before undergoing thyroid surgery, none of the patients had been given any kind of treatment. The study retrospectively analysed patient clinical samples collected from about 2012 to 2018 using T-cell receptor beta sequencing. To prepare the library, PCR was applied. For sequencing, an Illumina HiSeq 4000 was employed. High-throughput sequencing was used to profile the CDR3 region of the TCR beta-chain in every patient. The paper's data handling went like this. Drawing on CDR3 differences between clinicopathological groups, the researchers built a classifier meant to tell apart patients with distant-metastatic papillary thyroid cancer. The Shannon index was used to assess repertoire diversity, and the Morisita-Horn index was used to assess tumor-blood repertoire similarity. Through fastp at Q25 and MiXCR, TCRdb rebuilt clones from the public reads, retaining in-frame beta chains. These V and J calls derive from TCRdb rather than the authors' analysis. Present in this sample are just over 20,000 clones, 15% to 18% of which were seen just once. Of the sample, about 19% is held by the ten largest clones.

Recombination joined TRBV18 with TRBJ2-7; 9 bases in the middle match TRBD1. The sample taken for sequencing was blood. This TCR derives from a female donor with papillary thyroid cancer or a benign thyroid nodule (not recorded which). Some clones in this sample may be carry-over from other donors' samples. This receptor has the CDR3 CASSLQGAGEQYF. The DNA sequence reads TGTGCCAGCTCATTACAGGGGGCAGGGGAGCAGTACTTC.